These 23 T cell receptor beta chains came from one sample sequenced in a study of blood T cell repertoires in COVID-19. Using immunoSEQ multiplex PCR, the repertoire was profiled, and TCRdb retains in-frame clones only, with some absent. The repertoire holds about 480,000 clones, about 88% seen once, with roughly 8% in the top ten. The sequenced sample consisted of PBMCs or T cells enriched from blood (not recorded which). The receptors were gathered from a woman aged 55-69 years who had recovered from COVID-19.

A single count supports this clone. The V gene is TRBV5-1, the J gene TRBJ2-7; TRBD1 aligns across 7 bases. Trimming at V came to 4 bases and at J to 1 base, leaving 5 bases not matched to a gene. The germline gives CDR1 SGHRS, CDR2 YFSETQ. The CDR3 extends over 14 amino acids. CDR3 loop: CASSKRDSSYEQYF. In DNA form, the CDR3 reads TGCGCCAGCAGCAAAAGGGACAGTTCCTACGAGCAGTACTTC.

The gene calls are TRBV5-6 and TRBJ1-5; D possibly corresponds to TRBD1 (6 bases). Per germline, CDR1 SGHDT and CDR2 YYEEEE. The CDR3 runs 16 residues. Trimming removed 1 base from V and 4 bases from J, with 15 bases in between. The CDR3 DNA sequence: TGTGCCAGCAGCTTGAGTGGACAGCTGAAGAATCAGCCCCAGCATTTT. Protein: CASSLSGQLKNQPQHF.

The V and J genes are TRBV28 and TRBJ1-1; D might be TRBD1 (5 bases). The CDR3 totals 14 residues. V shed 6 bases and J shed 3 bases, with 14 bases lying between them. CDR1 is MDHEN, CDR2 SYDVKM, per germline. The CDR3 DNA is TGTGCCAGCAGGGGTGGGGCCGCGGACACTGAAGCTTTCTTT. Its translation: CASRGGAADTEAFF.

The V and J genes are TRBV12-5 and TRBJ2-7; D unresolved. V dropped 3 bases and J dropped 4 bases, with 10 bases sitting between them. Germline V gene sequence: CDR1 LGHNT, CDR2 FRNRAP. The CDR3 is made up of 13 amino acids. CDR3 sequence (DNA): TGTGCTAGTGGTTTCGACGGAGTGTACGAGCAGTACTTC. It yields the protein CASGFDGVYEQYF.

The chain employs TRBV2 and TRBJ1-1; TRBD1 agrees at 10 bases. Trimming removed 7 bases from V and 5 bases from J; junction bases left unmatched: 4. The CDR3 totals 13 residues. In germline, CDR1 is SNHLY, CDR2 FYNNEI. CDR3 sequence: CASKGQGGTEAFF. DNA of the CDR3: TGTGCCAGCAAAGGACAGGGGGGGACTGAAGCTTTCTTT.

The genes are TRBV7-9 and TRBJ1-5, with D maybe TRBD1 (5 bases). Per germline, CDR1 SEHNR and CDR2 FQNEAQ (reference sequence). The V end lost 7 bases, the J end lost 4 bases, and 11 bases lay between the germline ends. This CDR3 has 13 amino acids. The CDR3 loop is CASTGQTNQPQHF. The CDR3 region has the DNA TGTGCCAGCACGGGGCAGACAAATCAGCCCCAGCATTTT. The complete variable domain, with remaining parts taken from reference TRBV7-9 and TRBJ1-5, reads DTGVSQNPRHKITKRGQNVTFRCDPISEHNRLYWYRQTLGQGPEFLTYFQNEAQLEKSRLLSDRFSAERPKGSFSTLEIQRTEQGDSAMYLCASTGQTNQPQHFGDGTRLSIL.

The V gene is TRBV10-3, the J gene TRBJ1-2, with 7 positions matching TRBD1. The CDR3 is made up of 15 amino acids. The V gene's germline CDR1 is ENHRY and CDR2 SYGVKD. Losses at the gene ends were 2 bases for V and 8 bases for J; bases not matched to a gene: 11. The CDR3 DNA reads as TGTGCCATCAGTGAGGACGTACAGGGGATCAAGGGCTACACCTTC. This translates into CAISEDVQGIKGYTF.

This clone has a single count. The V and J genes are TRBV7-2 and TRBJ1-3; no definite D call. CDR1 and CDR2 from the germline V gene are SGHTA and FQGNSA. The V end lost 5 bases, the J end lost 0 bases, and 8 bases lay between the germline ends. This CDR3 comprises 14 residues. Here the CDR3 reads CASSLLGSGNTIYF. The CDR3 DNA is TGTGCCAGCAGCCTGCTAGGCTCTGGAAACACCATATATTTT.

Here the CDR3 reads CASSYGTGGNSPLHF. The CDR3 DNA reads as TGTGCCAGCAGTTACGGGACAGGGGGAAATTCACCCCTCCACTTT. V is TRBV6-2 or TRBV6-3 and J is TRBJ1-6; 11 bases map to TRBD1. Trimming at V came to 2 bases and at J to 7 bases, leaving 1 base not matched to a gene. The CDR3 contains 15 residues. In germline, CDR1 is MNHEY, CDR2 SVGEGT.

This chain links TRBV13 with TRBJ1-1; possible D gene TRBD1, 6 bases. Germline CDR1 and CDR2: PRHDT and FYEKMQ (reference sequence). The CDR3 loop spans 17 amino acids. Trimming took off 2 bases at V and 5 bases at J, with 21 bases between the two ends. In DNA form, the CDR3 reads TGTGCCAGCAGCTTAAAGACAGGCAAAAAGGACCTAACTGAAGCTTTCTTT. Its translation: CASSLKTGKKDLTEAFF.

This clone was counted once. The chain uses TRBV11-2 and TRBJ2-3; 9 bases are a match to TRBD1. The germline CDR1 and CDR2 sequences are SGHAT and FQNNGV. The CDR3 has 16 amino acids. V lost 5 bases and J lost 3; bases outside the gene matches: 9. The CDR3 nucleotides are TGTGCCAGCAGCATCTCCGGGACAGGGAGGACAGATACGCAGTATTTT. Its translation is CASSISGTGRTDTQYF.

The chain joins TRBV5-1 to TRBJ1-1, with D tentatively TRBD1 (6 bases). Trimming shortened V by 5 bases and J by 0 bases, and 11 bases separated the two germline ends. The CDR3 runs 14 residues. The V gene's germline CDR1 is SGHRS and CDR2 YFSETQ. CDR3 sequence (DNA): TGCGCCAGCAGACAGGGTGGCATGAACACTGAAGCTTTCTTT. Its protein is CASRQGGMNTEAFF. Variable domain in full (rest from reference TRBV5-1 and TRBJ1-1): KAGVTQTPRYLIKTRGQQVTLSCSPISGHRSVSWYQQTPGQGLQFLFEYFSETQRNKGNFPGRFSGRQFSNSRSEMNVSTLELGDSALYLCASRQGGMNTEAFFGQGTRLTVV.

The DNA for the CDR3 is TGCGCCAGCAGCCAAGTCGCGGCCGGCCACAGGGGCACTGAAGCTTTCTTT. Translating it yields CASSQVAAGHRGTEAFF. The J gene is TRBJ1-1, the V gene TRBV4-1; 7 bases fit TRBD1. CDR3 length equals 17 residues. Germline loops: CDR1 MGHRA, CDR2 YSYEKL. V shed 1 base, J shed 4 bases, and the junction held 12 bases outside the gene matches.

The chain joins TRBV12-3 or TRBV12-4 to TRBJ2-1, with a tentative D call TRBD2 (5 bases). This CDR3 has 13 amino acids. Between the trimmed V and J ends, which lost 1 base and 7 bases, there was a span of 8 bases. CDR3 sequence (DNA): TGTGCCAGCAGTTTAGGGAGGATGAATGAGCAGTTCTTC. Protein sequence: CASSLGRMNEQFF.

This rearrangement joins TRBV6-5 to TRBJ2-3; unclear D gene. Trimming took 0 bases from V and 6 from J, leaving 7 bases between them. The CDR3 sequence is 13 residues long. Germline assignment: CDR1 MNHEY and CDR2 SVGAGI. The CDR3 DNA reads TGTGCCAGCAGTTACTCTAGATTCGATACGCAGTATTTT. Protein sequence: CASSYSRFDTQYF.

This clone was seen a single time. V usage is TRBV28 and J usage is TRBJ2-5; no definite D call. The length of the CDR3 is 13 residues. Trimming shortened V by 6 bases and J by 5 bases, and 13 bases separated the two germline ends. Germline V gene lookup returns CDR1 MDHEN and CDR2 SYDVKM. The CDR3 DNA sequence: TGTGCCAGCAGAGACGACACATGGGAGACCCAGTACTTC. Its translation is CASRDDTWETQYF.

This clone was detected many times. The gene calls are TRBV4-1 and TRBJ1-6; 9 nucleotides match TRBD1. V trimming: 3 bases; J trimming: 8 bases; junction bases outside the gene matches: 8. Germline-derived CDR1 and CDR2 are MGHRA and YSYEKL. CDR3 length: 16 amino acids. The CDR3 DNA sequence: TGCGCCAGCAGCCAGATCGGGACAGGGAGTTATTCACCCCTCCACTTT. This encodes CASSQIGTGSYSPLHF.

The rearrangement links TRBV21-1 to TRBJ1-2; TRBD1 is taken as the D call from the table, unchecked against the DNA. TRBV21-1 is a pseudogene segment. The CDR3 is 17 amino acids. For the CDR3, the DNA is TGTGCCAGCAGCAGCCTACAGGGACAGCCCCTATGGTATGGCTACACCTTC. Protein product: CASSSLQGQPLWYGYTF.

The rearrangement uses TRBV3-1 (or the pseudogene TRBV3-2) and TRBJ1-5; D might be TRBD1 (6 bases). The CDR3 contains 15 residues. The germline V and J ends were trimmed by 3 bases and 1 base, with 10 bases remaining between them. The germline CDR1 and CDR2 sequences are LGHDT and YNNKEL (reference sequence). In DNA form, the CDR3 reads TGTGCCAGCAGCCATGGACAGCCGAGCAATCAGCCCCAGCATTTT. It is translated as CASSHGQPSNQPQHF.

The chain recombines TRBV9 with TRBJ1-1; 7 bases are a match to TRBD1. CDR3 length equals 13 residues. Losses at the gene ends were 3 bases for V and 6 bases for J; bases not matched to a gene: 5. CDR1 SGDLS and CDR2 YYNGEE come from the germline V gene. CDR3: CASSGQGVAEAFF. CDR3 bases: TGTGCCAGCAGCGGACAGGGAGTCGCTGAAGCTTTCTTT.

This chain joins TRBV9 and TRBJ2-3; 7 bases line up with TRBD1. CDR1 and CDR2 (germline): SGDLS, YYNGEE. The V gene end was trimmed by 5 bases and the J gene end by 2 bases; junction bases not matched to a gene: 8. This CDR3 has 15 amino acids. The CDR3 protein is CASSTGQEHTDTQYF. The CDR3 nucleotides are TGTGCCAGCAGTACCGGACAGGAGCACACAGATACGCAGTATTTT. Together with reference TRBV9 and TRBJ2-3, the CDR3 gives the full variable domain: DSGVTQTPKHLITATGQRVTLRCSPRSGDLSVYWYQQSLDQGLQFLIQYYNGEERAKGNILERFSAQQFPDLHSELNLSSLELGDSALYFCASSTGQEHTDTQYFGPGTRLTVL.

The rearrangement links TRBV28 to TRBJ2-2, with 13 bases aligning to TRBD2. The CDR3 sequence is 20 residues long. CDR1 is MDHEN and CDR2 is SYDVKM in the germline V gene. Trimming removed 6 bases from V and 0 bases from J; junction bases left unmatched: 13. The CDR3 reads CASSTFWTSGGSTNTGELFF. The CDR3 coding sequence is TGTGCCAGCAGCACCTTTTGGACTAGCGGGGGCTCTACGAACACCGGGGAGCTGTTTTTT.

CDR3 sequence (DNA): TGCGCCAGCAGGGGAGGGGGAAAGACCGGGGAGCTGTTTTTT. It is translated as CASRGGGKTGELFF. V and J are TRBV5-1 and TRBJ2-2; possibly TRBD2 for D (7 bases). This CDR3 contains 14 residues. Germline V gene data show CDR1 as SGHRS and CDR2 as YFSETQ. V gave up 5 bases and J gave up 5 bases, with 13 bases separating them.